These 18 T cell receptor beta chains were all obtained from the same sample, sequenced in a study of STAT5B mutations in CD4+ large granular lymphocyte leukemia. TCRdb's copy holds only in-frame clones and misses some; the assay was immunoSEQ multiplex PCR. The repertoire consists of around 33,000 clones, with less than 80% occurring once and the leading ten covering under 3.5%. The material sequenced was CD4+ T cells from blood buffy coats. The receptors stem from a human donor in good health.

The chain has TRBV10-3 and TRBJ1-5, with D unclear. CDR1 is ENHRY, CDR2 SYGVKD, per germline. V shed 10 bases and J shed 0 bases, with 16 bases lying between them. The CDR3 is made up of 15 amino acids. The CDR3 spells CATRPTGYSNQPQHF. CDR3 nucleotide sequence: TGTGCCACTAGGCCAACGGGCTATAGCAATCAGCCCCAGCATTTT.

This clone was found a few times. The chain combines TRBV7-9 with TRBJ2-1; 7 nucleotides line up with TRBD1. The CDR3 has 15 amino acids. The germline gives CDR1 SEHNR, CDR2 FQNEAQ (reference sequence). J lost 5 bases, V lost 5 bases, and 9 bases had no gene match. CDR3 residues: CASSPWTGVNNEQFF. CDR3 coding DNA: TGTGCCAGCAGCCCCTGGACAGGTGTGAACAATGAGCAGTTCTTC.

The rearrangement links TRBV9 to TRBJ1-3, with D unclear. V lost 3 bases and J 4 bases, leaving 2 bases between the germline ends. This CDR3 is built from 11 residues. Germline CDR1 and CDR2: SGDLS and YYNGEE. The CDR3 coding sequence is TGTGCCAGCAGCGGGGGAAACACCATATATTTT. Amino acids: CASSGGNTIYF. Full variable domain (missing parts from reference TRBV9 and TRBJ1-3): DSGVTQTPKHLITATGQRVTLRCSPRSGDLSVYWYQQSLDQGLQFLIQYYNGEERAKGNILERFSAQQFPDLHSELNLSSLELGDSALYFCASSGGNTIYFGEGSWLTVV.

V usage is TRBV6-6 and J usage is TRBJ1-5; D might be TRBD1 (6 bases). Germline assignment: CDR1 MNHNY and CDR2 SVGAGI (reference sequence). Trimming shortened V by 4 bases and J by 5 bases, and 12 bases separated the two germline ends. The CDR3 runs 14 residues. The CDR3 DNA reads as TGTGCCAGCAGTTGGGGGACACCTGATCAGCCCCAGCATTTT. It translates to CASSWGTPDQPQHF.

V is TRBV5-4 and J is TRBJ2-6; D unclear. Per the germline V gene, CDR1 is SGHNT and CDR2 is YYREEE (reference sequence). The germline V and J ends were trimmed by 1 base and 2 bases, with 7 bases remaining between them. The CDR3 has 15 amino acids. CDR3 in amino acids: CASSLTLPGANVLTF. The CDR3 DNA reads as TGTGCCAGCAGCTTGACCCTGCCTGGGGCCAACGTCCTGACTTTC.

The chain recombines TRBV5-1 with TRBJ1-6, with D perhaps matching TRBD1 (6 bases). The CDR3 length is 13 residues. The germline CDR1 and CDR2 sequences are SGHRS and YFSETQ. Trimming cost V 7 bases and J 5 bases, with 10 bases left between them. In nucleotides, the CDR3 is TGCGCCAGCCAGGGGAGGGATAATTCACCCCTCCACTTT. It is translated as CASQGRDNSPLHF.

The chain joins TRBV5-1 to TRBJ2-7, with 8 bases lining up with TRBD2. The J segment lost 4 bases and the V segment lost 4 bases, leaving 10 bases of the junction unmatched. Germline assignment: CDR1 SGHRS and CDR2 YFSETQ. The CDR3 runs 15 residues. This CDR3 is CASSPTGGAVYEQYF. For the CDR3, the DNA is TGCGCCAGCAGCCCAACGGGGGGGGCAGTTTACGAGCAGTACTTC.

This chain connects TRBV21-1 to TRBJ2-1; TRBD2 is the table's D call and was not checked against the DNA. TRBV21-1 is noted as a pseudogene. The CDR3 has 16 residues. The CDR3 nucleotides read TGTGCCAGCAGCAACCCCATAGCGGGGGGAGTAGATGAGCAGTTCTTC. It is translated as CASSNPIAGGVDEQFF.

The rearrangement uses TRBV30 and TRBJ2-1, with D hard to call. V was clipped by 2 bases and J by 5 bases, with 13 bases between them. The germline V gene has CDR1 GTSNPN and CDR2 SVGIG (reference sequence). The CDR3 loop spans 14 amino acids. CDR3: CAWSRLKFDNEQFF. Here the CDR3 DNA reads TGTGCCTGGAGTCGGCTAAAGTTCGACAATGAGCAGTTCTTC. Complete variable domain (other parts from reference TRBV30 and TRBJ2-1): SQTIHQWPATLVQPVGSPLSLECTVEGTSNPNLYWYRQAAGRGLQLLFYSVGIGQISSEVPQNLSASRPQDRQFILSSKKLLLSDSGFYLCAWSRLKFDNEQFFGPGTRLTVL.

The chain combines TRBV5-1 with TRBJ2-3, with unresolved D. This CDR3 comprises 15 residues. Trimming pared 6 bases from V and 2 bases from J, leaving 16 bases between. Germline V CDR1 and CDR2: SGHRS, YFSETQ. In DNA, the CDR3 is TGCGCCAGCACTCCCACGGAACAGATCACAGATACGCAGTATTTT. Translation: CASTPTEQITDTQYF.

This clone was found a few times. The chain combines TRBV9 with TRBJ2-3, with TRBD2 matching 8 bases. The CDR3 runs to 17 residues. V was clipped by 3 bases and J by 4 bases; unmatched bases: 13. The germline V gene encodes CDR1 SGDLS and CDR2 YYNGEE. CDR3 sequence: CASSALPGGAHPDTQYF. DNA of the CDR3: TGTGCCAGCAGCGCCCTTCCCGGGGGGGCCCATCCAGATACGCAGTATTTT.

The V call is TRBV5-3, the J call TRBJ1-6; no clear D gene. TRBV5-3 counts as an open reading frame of uncertain function. The CDR3 consists of 12 residues. V was pared by 5 bases and J by 7 bases, with 7 bases between. This CDR3 is CARSTRNSPLHF. CDR3 DNA: TGTGCCAGAAGTACGCGGAATTCACCCCTCCACTTT.

The chain links TRBV11-3 to TRBJ2-3; TRBD1 might be the D (5 bases). CDR3 size: 16 residues. Trimming cost V 1 base and J 0 bases, with 11 bases left between them. CDR1 SGHNT and CDR2 YENEEA come from the germline V gene. The chain's CDR3 is CASSLGKGLSTDTQYF. CDR3 bases: TGTGCCAGCAGCTTAGGGAAGGGGTTGAGCACAGATACGCAGTATTTT.

V is TRBV14 and J is TRBJ1-1; maybe TRBD1 (6 bases). V dropped 2 bases and J dropped 5 bases, with 15 bases sitting between them. CDR1 is SGHDN and CDR2 is FVKESK in the germline V gene. The CDR3 extends over 15 amino acids. The CDR3 region has the DNA TGTGCCAGCAGCCAAAAATGGGGGGCCGGTACTGAAGCTTTCTTT. This encodes CASSQKWGAGTEAFF.

This clone was counted only a few times. The chain couples TRBV29-1 to TRBJ1-1, with D possibly being TRBD1 (6 bases). The CDR3 is made up of 13 amino acids. Germline-derived CDR1 and CDR2 are SQVTM and ANQGSEA. V lost 6 bases and J lost 2, with 13 bases in between. The CDR3 DNA sequence: TGCAGCGTACAGGGCCTATCCAACACTGAAGCTTTCTTT. Its translation: CSVQGLSNTEAFF.

V is TRBV9 and J is TRBJ2-1, with 12 positions matching TRBD2. V lost 4 bases to trimming and J lost 4 bases; unmatched junction nucleotides: 9. Germline-derived CDR1 and CDR2 are SGDLS and YYNGEE. The CDR3 spans 17 residues. In nucleotides, the CDR3 is TGTGCCAGCAGCTCACTAGCGGGGGGAAGCCTATACAATGAGCAGTTCTTC. As protein: CASSSLAGGSLYNEQFF. Full variable domain (rest looked up from reference TRBV9 and TRBJ2-1): DSGVTQTPKHLITATGQRVTLRCSPRSGDLSVYWYQQSLDQGLQFLIQYYNGEERAKGNILERFSAQQFPDLHSELNLSSLELGDSALYFCASSSLAGGSLYNEQFFGPGTRLTVL.

The gene calls are TRBV4-3 and TRBJ2-3; 9 nucleotides align to TRBD1. The CDR3 extends over 14 amino acids. V lost 4 bases, J lost 1 base, and 0 bases stayed unmatched. Per the germline V gene, CDR1 is LGHNA and CDR2 is YSLEER. As DNA, the CDR3 is TGCGCCAGCAGCCGGACAGGGGGCACAGATACGCAGTATTTT. It encodes CASSRTGGTDTQYF.

The J gene is TRBJ1-2, the V gene TRBV29-1; no clear D gene. V lost 7 bases and J lost 6, with 12 bases in between. Per the germline V gene, CDR1 is SQVTM and CDR2 is ANQGSEA. CDR3 length: 11 residues. The CDR3 DNA sequence: TGCAGCGGACGTTCATTAGATGGCTACACCTTC. Its protein product is CSGRSLDGYTF.